This TCR beta chain was found in a study of T cell responses to AZD1222 COVID-19 vaccine (dated by TCRdb to the early 2020s). In terms of the full investigation: AZD1222 recipients with second doses at about 4 weeks or about 12 weeks were pooled, because spike-specific TCR depth and breadth did not differ between schedules. A total of just over 230 trial participants underwent TCR sequencing, of whom nearly 210 had received two doses of AZD1222 and some 26 had received two doses of the MenACWY control vaccine. Trial participants were enrolled by age into 18-55, 56-69 and 70-plus year subgroups, with approximately 150, 28 and 58 TCR-sequenced participants respectively. Overall study outcomes, separate from this receptor: No day 14 peak-response samples were available, so repertoires were characterized only after the peak T cell response. CD4 TCRs associated with the vaccine covered the entire spike protein, and the dominant responses were in regions 160-218 and 743-854. After two AZD1222 doses, both the breadth and the depth of spike-specific TCRs were significantly higher than at day 0 and than in MenACWY recipients. Conclusions about previously exposed vaccinees were limited because only a handful of AZD1222 recipients were SARS-CoV-2 seropositive at baseline. The 56-69-year group was small, and its depth increase did not reach significance, likely because of low power. Nearly half of unique spike-specific TCRs reportedly recognized epitopes outside regions mutated in the B.1.351 and B.1.1.7 variants. Participants were mostly white British and included more females than males, and it was suggested by the authors that clonal diversity may have been underestimated.

The CDR3 regions of human TCRbeta chains were subjected to immunosequencing. As for the original processing: Repertoire TCRs were matched against a reference library of SARS-CoV-2-specific TCRs generated with the MIRA antigen-specificity platform. Breadth was defined as the fraction of unique TCRs that were SARS-CoV-2-associated, and depth was defined as the fraction of total T cells that were SARS-CoV-2-associated. Using the MIRA data, every spike-specific TCR was mapped to the spike region that the TCR reacted to and assigned to either a CD4 or a CD8 class. Log10-transformed breadth and depth values were compared by one-way ANOVA with Sidak's multiple comparisons tests. Imported from immuneACCESS, the table was reduced by TCRdb to in-frame sequences with V and J called. These copies leave out some clones; in studies compared against another copy, an unresolved V gene accounts for under half, and the cause of the remainder is not known. The DNA was the basis for D and trimming; V, J and clone size are from that table. This sample gives under 200,000 clones in total; approximately 91% of them show up just once. The ten largest clones capture around 6% of the sample.

CDR1 and CDR2, per the germline V gene, are SGHTA and FQGNSA. V is pared back by 5 bases and J by 0 bases, with 13 bases lying between the germline termini. Its CDR3 holds 16 amino acids, cysteine through phenylalanine. This entry keeps only the CDR3 DNA: 48 bases, framed from base 1. Explained via the paper, the time point label denotes: baseline before first vaccination. The vaccinee samples were drawn from two UK trials, COV001 and COV002, one of which was a single-blind randomized controlled phase 2/3 trial testing AZD1222 (ChAdOx1 nCoV-19) in healthy adults. Trial participant PBMC samples were collected at day 0 and day 28 after the second dose for TCRbeta chain sequencing. On this clone: Its recognized antigen is unknown. Per-nucleotide qualities are absent, and no much larger clonotype sits a single base away.

The source was peripheral blood, collected on day 0 of AZD1222 vaccination. The TCR sequence derives from an adult in good health. Recombination linked TRBV7-2 to TRBJ2-2; the D gene is tentatively TRBD1 or TRBD2, each matching 5 bases. CDR3 loop: CASSISGTANTGELFF. The nucleotides are TGTGCCAGCAGCATTTCCGGGACGGCGAACACCGGGGAGCTGTTTTTT.